What follows are 11 T cell receptor beta chains derived from one specimen sequenced in a study of human T cells and chemical hapten exposure. In TCRdb, the RACE reads were re-called with MiXCR into one record per CDR3 protein. The profile covers under 110,000 distinct CDR3 sequences, with about 12% appearing a single time and 1.6% taken by the ten largest. As for time point: pre-sensitization, week 0. The treatment: therapeutic diphenylcyclopropenone sensitization with weekly scalp DPC. The sample here was whole blood, taken in connection with sensitization to the hapten diphenylcyclopropenone (DPC). All receptors derive from a woman in her 50s with alopecia areata. Some clones in this sample may be carry-over from other donors' samples.

This clonotype showed up just a few times. The rearrangement joins TRBV19 to TRBJ1-5; a weak D match, TRBD1 (6 bases). Germline CDR1 reads LNHDA; CDR2 reads SQIVND (reference sequence). The V end lost 4 bases, the J end lost 1 base, and 17 bases lay between the germline ends. The CDR3 covers 17 residues. The CDR3 region is CASSSPRGGNSNQPQHF. In nucleotides, the CDR3 is TGTGCCAGTAGTAGTCCCAGGGGCGGTAACAGCAATCAGCCCCAGCATTTT. Full variable domain (missing parts from reference TRBV19 and TRBJ1-5): DGGITQSPKYLFRKEGQNVTLSCEQNLNHDAMYWYRQDPGQGLRLIYYSQIVNDFQKGDIAEGYSVSREKKESFPLTVTSAQKNPTAFYLCASSSPRGGNSNQPQHFGDGTRLSIL.

This clonotype was observed many times. This chain joins TRBV28 and TRBJ1-1; D might be TRBD1 (5 bases). This CDR3 is built from 11 residues. V was shortened by 7 bases and J by 4 bases, with 7 bases between the two germline ends. Looked up from germline, CDR1 is MDHEN and CDR2 is SYDVKM. CDR3 nucleotide sequence: TGTGCCAGCACGGGGGTCACTGAAGCTTTCTTT. Translated: CASTGVTEAFF.

In its sample, this clonotype was seen a few times. V is TRBV25-1 and J is TRBJ2-7; 12 bases map to TRBD2. Germline assignment: CDR1 MGHDK and CDR2 SYGVNS. The CDR3 is 15 amino acids. V trimming: 2 bases; J trimming: 3 bases; junction bases outside the gene matches: 2. The CDR3 region is CASSEGLAGNYEQYF. CDR3 in DNA: TGTGCCAGCAGTGAAGGACTAGCGGGGAACTACGAGCAGTACTTC.

The chain recombines TRBV4-1 with TRBJ2-1, with 9 nucleotides matching TRBD2. The trim removed 1 base at V and 4 bases at J, leaving 2 bases unmatched. The CDR3 consists of 15 residues. Germline CDR1 and CDR2: MGHRA and YSYEKL. The CDR3 protein is CASSQVAGAYNEQFF. CDR3 DNA: TGCGCCAGCAGCCAAGTAGCGGGGGCTTACAATGAGCAGTTCTTC.

This clonotype came up many times. The chain links TRBV27 to TRBJ1-4, with no clear D. CDR1 is MNHEY, CDR2 SMNVEV, per germline (reference sequence). Trimming stripped 4 bases from V and 0 bases from J, with 15 bases between. The CDR3 sequence is 17 residues long. The CDR3 bases are TGTGCCAGCAGTTCACAATCCCCCCTCGCAACTAATGAAAAACTGTTTTTT. Translating gives CASSSQSPLATNEKLFF.

This clonotype has a count of ten or more. CDR3 DNA sequence: TGCAGCGTGTCAACGGGACAGGGCTTTGATGAGCAGTTCTTC. Protein product: CSVSTGQGFDEQFF. The V gene is TRBV29-1, the J gene TRBJ2-1, with 9 bases matching TRBD1. J lost 8 bases, V lost 6 bases, and 11 bases had no gene match. Germline lookup yields CDR1 SQVTM and CDR2 ANQGSEA. The CDR3 runs to 14 residues.

This clonotype has just a few counts. The chain couples TRBV6-2 or TRBV6-3 to TRBJ2-4; 9 nucleotides align to TRBD1. This CDR3 has 13 amino acids. V was pared by 6 bases and J by 8 bases, with 5 bases of the junction left unmatched. Germline V CDR1 and CDR2: MNHEY, SVGEGT. The CDR3 reads CASRRTGEDIQYF. Here the CDR3 DNA reads TGTGCCAGCAGACGGACAGGGGAGGACATTCAGTACTTC.

There are many counts of this clonotype. The V and J genes are TRBV28 and TRBJ2-3; TRBD1 matches 10 bases. The length of the CDR3 is 16 residues. Germline V gene sequence: CDR1 MDHEN, CDR2 SYDVKM. V lost 4 bases, J lost 5 bases, and 9 bases stayed unmatched. The CDR3 DNA reads as TGTGCCAGCAGTTCAACCGGGACAGGGGTAGTAGATACGCAGTATTTT. Protein: CASSSTGTGVVDTQYF.

This chain joins TRBV11-2 and TRBJ2-6, with unresolved D. Germline CDR1 SGHAT, CDR2 FQNNGV. CDR3 length equals 14 residues. The germline V and J ends were trimmed by 7 bases and 0 bases, with 7 bases remaining between them. As DNA, the CDR3 is TGTGCCAGCACCTTGCCCTCTGGGGCCAACGTCCTGACTTTC. Protein product: CASTLPSGANVLTF.

This clonotype was counted ten times or more. The V and J genes are TRBV6-4 and TRBJ2-1, with 7 bases that match TRBD2. This CDR3 is 16 amino acids long. CDR1 MRHNA and CDR2 SNTAGT come from the germline V gene. Losses at the gene ends were 2 bases for V and 10 bases for J; bases not matched to a gene: 14. CDR3 sequence reads: CASSDESGKGFGEQFF. CDR3 in DNA: TGTGCCAGCAGTGACGAGAGCGGGAAAGGTTTCGGGGAGCAGTTCTTC.

The J gene is TRBJ2-4, the V gene TRBV7-9; D unclear. This CDR3 is built from 16 residues. V lost 2 bases to trimming and J lost 13 bases, with 24 bases between them. The germline V gene has CDR1 SEHNR and CDR2 FQNEAQ (reference sequence). CDR3 nucleotides: TGTGCCAGCAGCTTATCAAGTGGGTCCAGAGGTGATCTACAGTACTTC. Translated, it gives CASSLSSGSRGDLQYF.